This entry concerns a single TCR beta chain. No antigen is known for it. The entry originates in a study of cytomegalovirus exposure and HLA in healthy donors. Whole-study results and caveats: In an earlier analysis, most TCR beta V segments were productive about 87% or about 30% of the time. In presence/absence analyses, roughly uniform sequencing depth across donors was assumed. A later analysis reported that several of the most significant clusters appeared to be linked to common viral pathogens, among them Epstein-Barr virus.

PCR involved 60 Vbeta and 13 Jbeta primers. The table came from immunoSEQ multiplex PCR; TCRdb's copy has only in-frame clones and leaves some out. The sample includes under 200,000 clones, approximately 86% seen only once; the top ten take approximately 2%. Germline CDR1 and CDR2: MDHEN and SYDVKM. V was cut by 5 bases and J by 2 bases, with 20 bases left in between. The CDR3 has 17 amino acids. This clonotype originated in a woman between 18 and 30 years old in good health and CMV-seronegative. This sequence joins TRBV28 and TRBJ2-3; unclear D gene. The sequencing input was PBMCs. This chain's CDR3 is CASSELHATRSTDTQYF. Written as DNA, the CDR3 is TGTGCCAGCAGTGAGCTCCATGCTACCCGATCCACAGATACGCAGTATTTT.